Below, 20 T cell receptor beta chains from the same sample are listed, as sequenced in a study of human T cells and chemical hapten exposure. Time point in this sample: pre-sensitization, week 0. Treatment given: therapeutic diphenylcyclopropenone sensitization with weekly scalp DPC. MiXCR, run by TCRdb on the RACE reads, gives a single entry per CDR3 protein. The sample has about 120,000 distinct CDR3 sequences, approximately 13% seen once. The input for sequencing was whole blood, taken in connection with sensitization to the hapten diphenylcyclopropenone (DPC). Receptors were obtained from a woman between 18 and 29 years old with alopecia areata. Some clones in this sample may be carry-over from other donors' samples.

The chain has TRBV20-1 and TRBJ1-1, with D possibly matching TRBD1 (5 bases). The germline gives CDR1 DFQATT, CDR2 SNEGSKA (reference sequence). The CDR3 consists of 13 residues. Trimming pared 1 base from V and 10 bases from J, leaving 16 bases between. CDR3 sequence reads: CSARVPQGVAAFF. The CDR3 DNA is TGCAGTGCTAGAGTCCCCCAAGGGGTCGCAGCTTTCTTT.

This clonotype was seen many times. This chain joins TRBV4-2 and TRBJ2-2; TRBD1 matches 7 bases. Germline loops: CDR1 LGHNA, CDR2 YNFKEQ. V lost 1 base to trimming and J lost 3 bases; unmatched junction nucleotides: 5. The CDR3 covers 16 residues. The CDR3 DNA reads TGTGCCAGCAGCCAAGTGAGGGGGCAGGACACCGGGGAGCTGTTTTTT. This encodes CASSQVRGQDTGELFF.

The chain uses TRBV7-2 and TRBJ2-1; 13 bases fit TRBD2. Germline V gives CDR1 SGHTA, CDR2 FQGNSA. V was clipped by 2 bases and J by 0 bases; unmatched bases: 13. The CDR3 is 21 residues long. The CDR3 region has the DNA TGTGCCAGCAGCTTACCCCCCCAGGGGGGACTAGCGGGGATCTCCTACAATGAGCAGTTCTTC. Its translation: CASSLPPQGGLAGISYNEQFF.

This clonotype was counted between two and nine times. This chain links TRBV27 with TRBJ2-7, with D perhaps TRBD1 (6 bases). The germline gives CDR1 MNHEY, CDR2 SMNVEV (reference sequence). There are 16 residues in the CDR3. The V end lost 3 bases, the J end lost 4 bases, and 19 bases lay between the germline ends. The DNA of the CDR3 is TGTGCCAGCAGTTTCCTTCCGACGGGGCAGGGGTACGAGCAGTACTTC. Translating gives CASSFLPTGQGYEQYF.

In this sample, this clonotype turned up many times. The rearrangement uses TRBV6-6 and TRBJ1-6; TRBD1 matches at 10 bases. The CDR3 contains 15 residues. Germline V lookup: CDR1 MNHNY, CDR2 SVGAGI (reference sequence). The V and J ends lost 2 bases and 7 bases, in that order; junction bases with no gene match: 2. CDR3 sequence (DNA): TGTGCCAGCAGTTACGTGGACAGGGGGAATTCACCCCTCCACTTT. It codes for CASSYVDRGNSPLHF.

On this clonotype: Compared with germline, one end of the junction differs, possibly owing to a read error. This chain connects TRBV6-2 or TRBV6-3 to TRBJ1-2; D not certain. CDR3 length equals 13 residues. Germline-derived CDR1 and CDR2 are MNHEY and SVGEGT. The CDR3 loop is CTSSYIRREGYTF. The CDR3 DNA is TGTACCAGCAGTTACATCAGGAGAGAAGGCTACACCTTC.

The rearrangement links TRBV5-1 to TRBJ2-3; D is ambiguous. CDR1 is SGHRS and CDR2 is YFSETQ in the germline V gene. The CDR3 spans 14 residues. V lost 4 bases and J lost 4, with 13 bases in between. DNA of the CDR3: TGCGCCAGCAGCCCCCGGGTCCCTCCAGATACGCAGTATTTT. As protein: CASSPRVPPDTQYF.

This clonotype was counted once. The chain combines TRBV29-1 with TRBJ2-2; D could derive from TRBD1 or TRBD2 (6 bases each). With 1 base removed from V and 7 bases from J, the gap between germline ends came to 13 bases. The CDR3 loop spans 14 amino acids. Germline CDR1 is SQVTM and CDR2 is ANQGSEA. The CDR3 DNA reads TGCAGCGTTGAAGTGGGGGGCCCTGGCGGGGAGCTGTTTTTT. This gives the protein CSVEVGGPGGELFF.

This clonotype has at least ten counts. The V and J genes are TRBV7-3 and TRBJ2-2; 9 positions match TRBD2. This CDR3 contains 16 residues. CDR1 SGHTA and CDR2 FQGTGA come from the germline V gene. Trimming took 2 bases from V and 5 from J; bases not matched to a gene: 6. CDR3 in amino acids: CASSLLASGVTGELFF. The CDR3 coding sequence is TGTGCCAGCAGCTTACTGGCTAGCGGGGTAACCGGGGAGCTGTTTTTT.

This clonotype was observed a handful of times. The chain has TRBV29-1 and TRBJ1-1; D is unclear. This CDR3 region has 11 residues. V dropped 4 bases and J dropped 1 base, with 4 bases sitting between them. Germline CDR1 SQVTM, CDR2 ANQGSEA. In nucleotides, the CDR3 is TGCAGCGTTGTACAGAACACTGAAGCTTTCTTT. Amino acid sequence: CSVVQNTEAFF.

The table lists this clonotype with many counts. The V gene is TRBV5-1, the J gene TRBJ2-5; TRBD1 matches 10 bases. Losses at the gene ends were 4 bases for V and 2 bases for J; bases not matched to a gene: 5. Germline CDR1 SGHRS, CDR2 YFSETQ. CDR3 size: 15 residues. In DNA, the CDR3 is TGCGCCAGCAGCCGGACAGGGGGAAGGCAAGAGACCCAGTACTTC. It is translated as CASSRTGGRQETQYF.

This clonotype has ten or more counts. J is TRBJ1-2 and V is TRBV29-1; D perhaps matches TRBD1 (6 bases). The CDR3 runs to 14 residues. Trimming took 0 bases from V and 3 from J, leaving 11 bases between them. Germline loops: CDR1 SQVTM, CDR2 ANQGSEA. The CDR3 bases are TGCAGCGTTGAAGAGCGGGGGGCGGACTATGGCTACACCTTC. This sequence encodes CSVEERGADYGYTF.

The gene calls are TRBV7-2 and TRBJ2-3; TRBD2 agrees at 8 bases. V was clipped by 6 bases and J by 0 bases; unmatched bases: 8. Germline V CDR1 and CDR2: SGHTA, FQGNSA. The CDR3 contains 16 residues. The CDR3 DNA reads TGTGCCAGCAGACAAGCGGGGGCCCGCAGCACAGATACGCAGTATTTT. Amino acids: CASRQAGARSTDTQYF.

This clonotype has just a few counts. The rearrangement links TRBV5-1 to TRBJ2-7; unclear D gene. Trimming took off 1 base at V and 5 bases at J, with 4 bases between the two ends. This CDR3 contains 11 residues. Germline V lookup: CDR1 SGHRS, CDR2 YFSETQ. The CDR3 is CASSLLDEQYF. In nucleotides, the CDR3 is TGCGCCAGCAGCTTGCTTGACGAGCAGTACTTC. The full variable domain, with the rest looked up from reference TRBV5-1 and TRBJ2-7, is KAGVTQTPRYLIKTRGQQVTLSCSPISGHRSVSWYQQTPGQGLQFLFEYFSETQRNKGNFPGRFSGRQFSNSRSEMNVSTLELGDSALYLCASSLLDEQYFGPGTRLTVT.

This clonotype was counted only a few times. V is TRBV10-3 and J is TRBJ2-3; D is uncertain. The V end was cut by 9 bases, the J end by 4 bases, with 11 bases between. Per the germline V gene, CDR1 is ENHRY and CDR2 is SYGVKD. The CDR3 has 12 amino acids. The CDR3 bases are TGTGCCATTTTTGACTGGCCAGATACGCAGTATTTT. It is translated as CAIFDWPDTQYF.

V is TRBV3-1 and J is TRBJ1-1, with TRBD1 as a possible D gene (5 bases). The CDR3 totals 16 residues. The germline V gene has CDR1 LGHDT and CDR2 YNNKEL (reference sequence). V lost 0 bases and J 0 bases, leaving 11 bases between the germline ends. As DNA, the CDR3 is TGTGCCAGCAGCCAAGACTTGGGACTGATGAACACTGAAGCTTTCTTT. Translation gives CASSQDLGLMNTEAFF.

In its sample, this clonotype was seen many times. The chain is built from TRBV20-1 and TRBJ1-2; D is undetermined. Germline V CDR1 and CDR2: DFQATT, SNEGSKA (reference sequence). This CDR3 has 9 residues. The V and J ends lost 0 bases and 7 bases respectively, with 0 bases between them. The CDR3 sequence: CSARDGYTF. CDR3 nucleotide sequence: TGCAGTGCTAGAGATGGCTACACCTTC.

This clonotype was observed a handful of times. This chain links TRBV7-2 with TRBJ2-3, with D possibly TRBD2 on 6 matching bases. CDR1 and CDR2 from the germline V gene are SGHTA and FQGNSA. CDR3 length: 16 amino acids. Trimming shortened V by 5 bases and J by 2 bases, and 17 bases separated the two germline ends. This CDR3 is CASSPRRDFYTDTQYF. CDR3 nucleotide sequence: TGTGCCAGCAGCCCCCGGCGGGACTTCTACACAGATACGCAGTATTTT.

V usage is TRBV27 and J usage is TRBJ2-5; the D gene is possibly TRBD2 (6 bases). V lost 6 bases to trimming and J lost 4 bases, with 15 bases between them. Germline-derived CDR1 and CDR2 are MNHEY and SMNVEV (reference sequence). The CDR3 is made up of 14 amino acids. The CDR3 sequence: CASSASVSGETQYF. The CDR3 nucleotides are TGTGCCAGCAGCGCTAGCGTGTCAGGAGAGACCCAGTACTTC.

The rearrangement links TRBV5-1 to TRBJ2-2; no reliable D call. Trimming left V 2 bases short and J 3 bases short, with 5 bases between. This CDR3 has 13 amino acids. Germline-derived CDR1 and CDR2 are SGHRS and YFSETQ. CDR3 residues: CASSLRDTGELFF. CDR3 bases: TGCGCCAGCAGCTTAAGGGACACCGGGGAGCTGTTTTTT.